One sample yielded the 27 T cell receptor beta chains listed below, sequenced in a study of radiotherapy plus CTLA-4 blockade in lung cancer. TCRdb's copy holds only in-frame clones and misses some; the assay was immunoSEQ multiplex PCR. The sample gives 58,000 or so clones, approximately 79% of which show up once; over 15% is in the top ten. The material sequenced was peripheral blood, taken from a patient treated with radiotherapy plus ipilimumab. Receptors originate from a human donor with non-small cell lung cancer who had a complete response to radiotherapy plus ipilimumab.

The chain has TRBV7-8 and TRBJ2-7; the match to TRBD2 covers 12 bases. Per the germline V gene, CDR1 is SGHVS and CDR2 is FQNEAQ. This CDR3 contains 15 residues. The junction had 4 bases not matched to a gene; V was cut back by 5 bases and J by 2 bases. CDR3 in amino acids: CASSTTSGGTYEQYF. As DNA, the CDR3 is TGTGCCAGCAGCACAACTAGCGGGGGGACCTACGAGCAGTACTTC.

This clone occurred once. The chain recombines TRBV18 with TRBJ2-3; 12 bases map to TRBD1. CDR1 is KGHSH and CDR2 is LQKENI in the germline V gene. The CDR3 runs 16 residues. V was clipped by 5 bases and J by 4 bases; unmatched bases: 7. The CDR3 here is CASSSGGQGAADTQYF. The CDR3 nucleotides read TGTGCCAGCTCATCGGGGGGACAGGGGGCGGCAGATACGCAGTATTTT.

The V and J genes are TRBV19 and TRBJ2-7, with D possibly being TRBD1 (6 bases). Per germline, CDR1 LNHDA and CDR2 SQIVND (reference sequence). This CDR3 region has 14 residues. The ends were cut back, 7 bases at V and 5 bases at J, with 18 bases in the middle. This CDR3 is CASNSGQTFDEQYF. CDR3 DNA sequence: TGTGCCAGTAATTCAGGACAGACGTTCGACGAGCAGTACTTC.

This chain uses TRBV7-9 with TRBJ1-2; TRBD1 agrees at 7 bases. V trimming: 1 base; J trimming: 8 bases; junction bases outside the gene matches: 7. Germline V gives CDR1 SEHNR, CDR2 FQNEAQ (reference sequence). The CDR3 has 14 amino acids. The CDR3 DNA reads TGTGCCAGCAGCTTAGGTGGGACAGCAAAAGGCTACACCTTC. Protein product: CASSLGGTAKGYTF.

This clone was counted between two and nine times. The rearrangement joins TRBV7-2 to TRBJ1-1, with D unclear. With 6 bases removed from V and 4 bases from J, the gap between germline ends came to 12 bases. This CDR3 contains 13 residues. Per germline, CDR1 SGHTA and CDR2 FQGNSA. The CDR3 protein is CASSTGRGTEAFF. CDR3 DNA: TGTGCCAGCAGTACCGGCCGGGGCACTGAAGCTTTCTTT.

V and J are TRBV5-1 and TRBJ1-1; 7 bases align to TRBD1. The V gene's germline CDR1 is SGHRS and CDR2 YFSETQ. This CDR3 has 14 residues. Trimming cost V 7 bases and J 3 bases; bases outside gene matches: 9. The CDR3 loop reads CASQELDRDTEAFF. The DNA of the CDR3 is TGCGCCAGCCAAGAACTCGACAGGGACACTGAAGCTTTCTTT.

This clone was recorded once. This rearrangement joins TRBV19 to TRBJ2-4, with 8 bases lining up with TRBD2. CDR3 length equals 15 residues. CDR1 is LNHDA, CDR2 SQIVND, per germline (reference sequence). V shed 1 base and J 7 bases; nucleotides not matched to a gene: 6. The CDR3 DNA reads TGTGCCAGTAGTATAGCGGCGGGGGGCAGGAACATTCAGTACTTC. This translates into CASSIAAGGRNIQYF.

V gene TRBV2 combines with J gene TRBJ1-5; TRBD1 matches 8 bases. From germline, CDR1 is SNHLY and CDR2 FYNNEI. CDR3 length equals 14 residues. V lost 6 bases to trimming and J lost 7 bases; unmatched junction nucleotides: 8. CDR3 bases: TGTGCCAGCAGCGCCCAGGGGGCTTGGCAGCCCCAGCATTTT. The encoded protein is CASSAQGAWQPQHF.

This clone was seen a single time. The chain carries TRBV19 and TRBJ1-1; D gene ambiguous. V gave up 7 bases and J gave up 2 bases, with 11 bases separating them. The CDR3 runs to 13 residues. Per germline, CDR1 LNHDA and CDR2 SQIVND (reference sequence). DNA of the CDR3: TGTGCCAGTAAAGCCCGGGAAAACACTGAAGCTTTCTTT. Protein product: CASKARENTEAFF.

This clone has just one count. The rearrangement uses TRBV5-4 and TRBJ1-1, with 8 bases lining up with TRBD1. Germline CDR1 reads SGHNT; CDR2 reads YYREEE (reference sequence). Trimming took 5 bases from V and 11 from J; bases not matched to a gene: 11. The CDR3 totals 13 residues. The CDR3 DNA sequence: TGTGCCAGCAGTCTAAGGGACAGGCGAGGGGCTTTCTTT. It translates to CASSLRDRRGAFF.

This clone was seen only a few times. The chain joins TRBV6-5 to TRBJ1-2, with 8 bases fitting TRBD1. This CDR3 has 15 amino acids. Germline CDR1 reads MNHEY; CDR2 reads SVGAGI. The ends lost 1 base at V and 3 bases at J; junction bases unmatched: 4. CDR3 residues: CASSYYQGADYGYTF. CDR3 sequence (DNA): TGTGCCAGCAGTTACTACCAGGGGGCTGACTATGGCTACACCTTC.

The chain combines TRBV28 with TRBJ1-1; 12 bases fit TRBD1. V trimming: 5 bases; J trimming: 5 bases; junction bases outside the gene matches: 12. Germline V gene lookup returns CDR1 MDHEN and CDR2 SYDVKM. This CDR3 has 17 amino acids. The CDR3 bases are TGTGCCAGCAGTCCCTCCGGGACAGGGGGCATTGGAACTGAAGCTTTCTTT. This sequence encodes CASSPSGTGGIGTEAFF.

The V gene is TRBV7-2, the J gene TRBJ1-2; TRBD1 matches 8 bases. The CDR3 is made up of 15 amino acids. After removal of 0 bases from V and 7 bases from J, the junction contained 7 bases not matched to a gene. Germline CDR1 reads SGHTA; CDR2 reads FQGNSA. The CDR3 bases are TGTGCCAGCAGCTTAGCACAGGACAGGGTCGGTGGCTACACCTTC. Residues: CASSLAQDRVGGYTF.

This clone showed up just once. This rearrangement joins TRBV18 to TRBJ1-1; D gene ambiguous. This CDR3 spans 15 amino acids. Germline values: CDR1 KGHSH, CDR2 LQKENI. V was pared by 1 base and J by 0 bases, with 9 bases between. The CDR3 DNA follows: TGTGCCAGCTCACCACAGGAGGGAATGAACACTGAAGCTTTCTTT. Protein: CASSPQEGMNTEAFF.

The rearrangement links TRBV7-2 to TRBJ2-1; 7 bases are a match to TRBD1. The germline V gene encodes CDR1 SGHTA and CDR2 FQGNSA. The CDR3 covers 12 residues. V trimming: 2 bases; J trimming: 14 bases; junction bases outside the gene matches: 6. The CDR3 DNA reads as TGTGCCAGCAGCTTAATACAGGGGCAGGAGTTCTTC. This sequence encodes CASSLIQGQEFF. The variable domain in full, with the rest retrieved from reference TRBV7-2 and TRBJ2-1, is GAGVSQSPSNKVTEKGKDVELRCDPISGHTALYWYRQSLGQGLEFLIYFQGNSAPDKSGLPSDRFSAERTGGSVSTLTIQRTQQEDSAVYLCASSLIQGQEFFGPGTRLTVL.

The chain is built from TRBV19 and TRBJ1-1; 8 bases are a match to TRBD1. This CDR3 region has 14 residues. CDR1 is LNHDA and CDR2 is SQIVND in the germline V gene (reference sequence). V lost 10 bases to trimming and J lost 5 bases; unmatched junction nucleotides: 12. Here the CDR3 DNA reads TGTGCCACTGGTTCCGGGACAGGACGTACTGAAGCTTTCTTT. Translating gives CATGSGTGRTEAFF.

The chain recombines TRBV6-5 with TRBJ2-3; no firm D call. Germline V gene data show CDR1 as MNHEY and CDR2 as SVGAGI. This CDR3 is 15 amino acids long. Trimming removed 0 bases from V and 0 bases from J, with 7 bases in between. The chain's CDR3 is CASSYSLVSTDTQYF. CDR3 DNA sequence: TGTGCCAGCAGTTACTCGCTAGTGAGCACAGATACGCAGTATTTT.

This clone was seen a few times. This sequence joins TRBV6-6 and TRBJ1-1; weak D call: TRBD1 (6 bases). Deletions cut 5 bases from V and 4 bases from J, with 17 bases between. The CDR3 contains 15 residues. Germline V gene sequence: CDR1 MNHNY, CDR2 SVGAGI (reference sequence). CDR3 nucleotide sequence: TGTGCCAGCAGTGGAGACAGGCGATTGGGCACTGAAGCTTTCTTT. Its translation is CASSGDRRLGTEAFF.

The chain is built from TRBV5-6 and TRBJ1-2; 9 bases match TRBD1. The V and J ends lost 7 bases and 8 bases, in that order; junction bases with no gene match: 3. This CDR3 contains 11 residues. Germline V gives CDR1 SGHDT, CDR2 YYEEEE. CDR3 DNA sequence: TGTGCCAGCTCGGACAGGGGAGGCTACACCTTC. This translates into CASSDRGGYTF.

The CDR3 sequence is CASRSTGTGDFGETQYF. The CDR3 DNA reads as TGTGCCAGCAGATCAACCGGGACAGGGGACTTTGGGGAGACCCAGTACTTC. The chain recombines TRBV27 with TRBJ2-5; 10 bases agree with TRBD1. The ends lost 6 bases at V and 5 bases at J; junction bases unmatched: 15. The CDR3 contains 17 residues. Per germline, CDR1 MNHEY and CDR2 SMNVEV (reference sequence).

The chain couples TRBV18 to TRBJ1-5, with 8 bases that match TRBD1. The J segment lost 3 bases and the V segment lost 5 bases, leaving 12 bases of the junction unmatched. The CDR3 is made up of 17 amino acids. Germline assignment: CDR1 KGHSH and CDR2 LQKENI. The CDR3 bases are TGTGCCAGCTCATCCAGGGGGCCCTCAACCATCAATCAGCCCCAGCATTTT. As protein: CASSSRGPSTINQPQHF.

The V gene is TRBV19, the J gene TRBJ2-6; perhaps TRBD1 as D (6 bases). The germline CDR1 and CDR2 sequences are LNHDA and SQIVND (reference sequence). The CDR3 loop spans 16 amino acids. Trimming left V 7 bases short and J 0 bases short, with 13 bases between. The CDR3 nucleotides are TGTGCCAGTAAGATGGACAGTAACTCTGGGGCCAACGTCCTGACTTTC. Translation: CASKMDSNSGANVLTF.

This clone was recorded once. The chain employs TRBV5-6 and TRBJ2-5; 14 nucleotides line up with TRBD2. This CDR3 has 16 amino acids. J lost 6 bases, V lost 5 bases, and 9 bases had no gene match. Germline V gives CDR1 SGHDT, CDR2 YYEEEE. The chain's CDR3 is CASSLPGLAGVKTQYF. CDR3 nucleotides: TGTGCCAGCAGTCTTCCGGGACTAGCGGGAGTAAAGACCCAGTACTTC.

This clone was recorded once. CDR3 in amino acids: CGGQVQETQYF. CDR3 sequence (DNA): TGCGGGGGACAGGTTCAAGAGACCCAGTACTTC. This chain connects TRBV20-1 to TRBJ2-5; 8 bases are a match to TRBD1. Per the germline V gene, CDR1 is DFQATT and CDR2 is SNEGSKA (reference sequence). This CDR3 comprises 11 residues.

The rearrangement links TRBV30 to TRBJ1-4, with 9 bases identical to TRBD1. Looked up from germline, CDR1 is GTSNPN and CDR2 is SVGIG (reference sequence). The length of the CDR3 is 16 residues. Trimming took 2 bases from V and 4 from J; bases not matched to a gene: 8. The CDR3 loop is CAWSYETGGLNEKLFF. CDR3 coding DNA: TGTGCCTGGAGTTATGAGACAGGGGGACTTAATGAAAAACTGTTTTTT. The entire variable domain, with the rest obtained from reference TRBV30 and TRBJ1-4, is as follows: SQTIHQWPATLVQPVGSPLSLECTVEGTSNPNLYWYRQAAGRGLQLLFYSVGIGQISSEVPQNLSASRPQDRQFILSSKKLLLSDSGFYLCAWSYETGGLNEKLFFGSGTQLSVL.

The chain recombines TRBV10-3 with TRBJ1-1; 8 nucleotides agree with TRBD1. Germline V gene sequence: CDR1 ENHRY, CDR2 SYGVKD. The trim removed 2 bases at V and 4 bases at J, leaving 3 bases unmatched. The CDR3 runs to 14 residues. The CDR3 nucleotides are TGTGCCATCAGTGAGGGACAGGGACCCACTGAAGCTTTCTTT. Translating it yields CAISEGQGPTEAFF.

Points on this clone: One end of the junction fails to match germline, which may point to a read error. V is TRBV7-7 and J is TRBJ2-1, with 7 positions matching TRBD1. This CDR3 comprises 15 residues. Germline CDR1 is SSHAT and CDR2 is FNYEAQ (reference sequence). The CDR3 loop is CASSQTGSSYNEQFF. In DNA form, the CDR3 reads TGTGCTAGCAGTCAGACAGGGAGCTCCTACAATGAGCAGTTCTTC.